Each of the 5 T cell receptor beta chains below was sequenced from the same sample in a study of T-cell memory formation after mild COVID-19. TCRdb processed the 5' RACE reads anew with MiXCR; each CDR3 protein has one entry. This repertoire shows 500,000 to 600,000 distinct CDR3 sequences, over 15% found once; its top ten account for around 12%. Sequenced: PBMCs or a T cell subset sorted from them (not recorded which). These receptors originate from an adult woman who had mild COVID-19 (a few samples of this study predate the infection). Cell type and time point are not known.

This clonotype turned up a few times. The CDR3 nucleotides read TGTGCCAGCAGTCGCGGACACGATAATTCACCCCTCCACTTT. This translates into CASSRGHDNSPLHF. V usage is TRBV5-4 and J usage is TRBJ1-6; possibly TRBD1 for D (5 bases). The CDR3 length is 14 residues. V was cut by 5 bases and J by 5 bases, with 11 bases left in between. Germline V gene lookup returns CDR1 SGHNT and CDR2 YYREEE (reference sequence). Drawing the rest from reference TRBV5-4 and TRBJ1-6, the complete variable domain is ETGVTQSPTHLIKTRGQQVTLRCSSQSGHNTVSWYQQALGQGPQFIFQYYREEENGRGNFPPRFSGLQFPNYSSELNVNALELDDSALYLCASSRGHDNSPLHFGNGTRLTVT.

This chain uses TRBV24-1 with TRBJ2-1, with 9 bases lining up with TRBD1. This CDR3 contains 16 residues. Germline V lookup: CDR1 KGHDR, CDR2 SFDVKD. V was pared by 3 bases and J by 2 bases, with 4 bases of the junction left unmatched. The CDR3 DNA follows: TGTGCCACCAGTGATCCGGACAGGGGAGCCTACAATGAGCAGTTCTTC. It encodes CATSDPDRGAYNEQFF.

The chain has TRBV7-2 and TRBJ2-7; D call uncertain. CDR3 size: 12 residues. V lost 2 bases and J lost 7, with 9 bases in between. CDR1 and CDR2 (germline): SGHTA, FQGNSA. CDR3 sequence reads: CASSLLNTEQYF. The CDR3 coding sequence is TGTGCCAGCAGCTTACTTAACACTGAGCAGTACTTC.

V is TRBV27 and J is TRBJ2-3; D not certain. Germline CDR1 is MNHEY and CDR2 is SMNVEV (reference sequence). The CDR3 is 14 amino acids. V was clipped by 2 bases and J by 5 bases, with 11 bases between them. The CDR3 bases are TGTGCCAGCAGTTTACTCCCCCTGGGAGATACGCAGTATTTT. This sequence encodes CASSLLPLGDTQYF.

V and J are TRBV5-4 and TRBJ2-1; D is uncertain. The V gene lost 1 base and the J gene lost 9 bases, with 11 bases spanning the gap. There are 13 residues in the CDR3. Looked up from germline, CDR1 is SGHNT and CDR2 is YYREEE (reference sequence). DNA for the CDR3: TGTGCCAGCAGCTTGATGGGCAGCGTTGAGCAGTTCTTC. It codes for CASSLMGSVEQFF.